This entry lists 24 T cell receptor beta chains sequenced from one sample in a study of T cell clonality in common variable immunodeficiency. Clones were read by immunoSEQ multiplex PCR, and TCRdb kept only the in-frame ones, dropping some. This sample comprises tens of thousands of clones, none seen once only. Specimen: peripheral blood mononuclear cells. The receptors come from a person between 18 and 75 years old in good health.

This clone is categorized as medium-sized. The DNA ends 3 residues before the CDR3 does, and the rest of the CDR3 is filled in from the germline J gene. The chain uses TRBV10-3 and TRBJ2-1; D possibly corresponds to TRBD1 (5 bases). Trimming left V 9 bases short and J 0 bases short, with 18 bases between. The germline V gene encodes CDR1 ENHRY and CDR2 SYGVKD. This CDR3 comprises 16 residues. The sequenced CDR3 bases are TGTGCCATTGGGCGTACTGGACATCGCTCCTACAATGAG. Its protein is CAIGRTGHRSYNE. The CDR3, in full, reads CAIGRTGHRSYNEQFF.

This clone was seen many times. The CDR3 extends 3 residues past the end of the read, so its final part is completed from the germline J gene. The V gene is TRBV20-1, the J gene TRBJ1-5, with D maybe TRBD1 (5 bases). The CDR3 has 17 residues. Germline values: CDR1 DFQATT, CDR2 SNEGSKA (reference sequence). V dropped 3 bases and J dropped 2 bases, with 20 bases sitting between them. The covered CDR3 bases are TGCAGTGCTAGCTCGGGGGGACGAAACATTGGCAATCAGCCC. Translating it yields CSASSGGRNIGNQP. The complete CDR3 reads CSASSGGRNIGNQPQHF.

At least ten counts were recorded for this clone. The observed sequence ends 3 residues before the CDR3 terminus, with the missing tail filled in from the germline J gene. The rearrangement links TRBV20-1 to TRBJ2-7; 10 positions agree with TRBD2. CDR3 length equals 17 residues. The germline V gene encodes CDR1 DFQATT and CDR2 SNEGSKA (reference sequence). Trimming at V came to 1 base and at J to 0 bases, leaving 9 bases not matched to a gene. CDR3 residues: CSARGASGSLSSYEQYF. Partial CDR3 DNA: TGCAGTGCTAGAGGGGCTAGCGGGAGTTTGAGCTCCTACGAG.

This clone showed up many times. With the read ending 3 residues before the CDR3 end, the germline J gene is used to fill in that end. The J gene is TRBJ2-1, the V gene TRBV20-1, with 8 bases identical to TRBD2. The CDR3 is 15 amino acids. Unmatched junction bases numbered 13, after V lost 4 bases and J lost 8 bases. CDR1 and CDR2 (germline): DFQATT, SNEGSKA (reference sequence). The CDR3 protein is CSAKPAGVMGHEQFF. CDR3 DNA (partial): TGCAGTGCTAAACCAGCGGGAGTTATGGGGCATGAG.

Remarks on this clone: The missing CDR3 end, 3 residues past where the read stops, is filled in from the germline J gene. This rearrangement joins TRBV18 to TRBJ2-1; 7 bases are a match to TRBD1. This CDR3 comprises 17 residues. Trimming at V came to 3 bases and at J to 2 bases, leaving 10 bases not matched to a gene. The germline gives CDR1 KGHSH, CDR2 LQKENI. Partial CDR3 DNA: TGTGCCAGCTCACCGTCCCTAGACAGGGTCCCCTACAATGAG. This sequence encodes CASSPSLDRVPYNE. The entire CDR3 sequence reads CASSPSLDRVPYNEQFF. Supplemented by reference TRBV18 and TRBJ2-1, the full variable domain reads NAGVMQNPRHLVRRRGQEARLRCSPMKGHSHVYWYRQLPEEGLKFMVYLQKENIIDESGMPKERFSAEFPKEGPSILRIQQVVRGDSAAYFCASSPSLDRVPYNEQFFGPGTRLTVL.

The sample holds many counts of this clone. The CDR3 is cut off 3 residues early in the read; its end comes from the germline J gene. The gene calls are TRBV5-4 and TRBJ1-1, with D perhaps matching TRBD1 (5 bases). The CDR3 sequence is 12 residues long. Germline loops: CDR1 SGHNT, CDR2 YYREEE (reference sequence). This CDR3 reads CASRLWDSQAFF. Partial CDR3 DNA: TGTGCCAGCAGGTTGTGGGACTCTCAG.

Many counts were recorded for this clone. The read terminates 3 residues before the CDR3 end, so the remaining end is supplied by the germline J gene. The rearrangement joins TRBV19 to TRBJ1-2, with 9 bases that match TRBD1. V lost 1 base to trimming and J lost 4 bases; unmatched junction nucleotides: 7. Germline V gene sequence: CDR1 LNHDA, CDR2 SQIVND (reference sequence). There are 16 residues in the CDR3. CDR3 DNA (partial): TGTGCCAGTAGTATAGCCCACAGGGGGCCCCTCTATGGC. Amino acids: CASSIAHRGPLYG. The full CDR3 protein is CASSIAHRGPLYGYTF.

In this sample, this clone turned up a few times. The CDR3 end is not reached by the read, which stops 3 residues before it; the germline J gene fills it in. The chain is built from TRBV19 and TRBJ1-2, with TRBD1 matching 8 bases. CDR1 and CDR2 (germline): LNHDA, SQIVND (reference sequence). The CDR3 contains 14 residues. CDR3 region: CASSPGRGPLDYTF. The covered CDR3 bases are TGTGCCAGTAGTCCTGGCAGGGGGCCTTTAGAC.

This clone was detected many times. The read stops 3 residues short of the end of the CDR3; the missing end is completed from the germline J gene. V usage is TRBV4-1 and J usage is TRBJ2-7; 13 bases line up with TRBD2. The CDR3 is 16 amino acids. V was clipped by 1 base and J by 4 bases; unmatched bases: 4. CDR1 is MGHRA and CDR2 is YSYEKL in the germline V gene. CDR3 residues: CASSQVGLAGIYEQYF. The CDR3 bases that were read are TGCGCCAGCAGCCAAGTGGGACTAGCGGGGATATACGAG.

This clone appeared many times. Read data end 3 residues before the CDR3 end; the end is taken from the germline J gene. The chain recombines TRBV2 with TRBJ2-1, with 13 bases lining up with TRBD2. Germline V gene lookup returns CDR1 SNHLY and CDR2 FYNNEI. Losses at the gene ends were 8 bases for V and 2 bases for J; bases not matched to a gene: 3. The CDR3 spans 15 residues. Here the CDR3 reads CASLLAGGPYNEQFF. The covered CDR3 bases are TGTGCCAGCCTACTAGCGGGAGGGCCCTACAATGAG.

This clone was detected many times. The missing CDR3 end, 3 residues past where the read stops, is filled in from the germline J gene. The J gene is TRBJ1-2, the V gene TRBV18; TRBD1 matches at 7 bases. Trimming removed 4 bases from V and 7 bases from J; junction bases left unmatched: 3. Germline V gene lookup returns CDR1 KGHSH and CDR2 LQKENI. CDR3 length: 12 residues. The CDR3 is CASSQNRGGYTF. The part of the CDR3 DNA that was read is TGTGCCAGCTCACAAAACAGGGGTGGC.

This clone was seen at least ten times. The read ends 3 residues before the CDR3 terminus; that terminus is restored from the germline J gene. The gene calls are TRBV20-1 and TRBJ2-7; 10 positions match TRBD2. The germline V gene encodes CDR1 DFQATT and CDR2 SNEGSKA (reference sequence). V gave up 1 base and J gave up 0 bases; unmatched junction bases: 6. The CDR3 is 16 amino acids. This CDR3 reads CSARGASGRPSYEQYF. The part of the CDR3 DNA that was read is TGCAGTGCTAGAGGCGCTAGCGGGAGACCCTCCTACGAG.

This clone was picked up many times. Read coverage stops 3 residues before the CDR3 terminus; the germline J gene supplies the remainder. This rearrangement joins TRBV19 to TRBJ2-7; TRBD2 matches 8 bases. The CDR3 totals 16 residues. The germline CDR1 and CDR2 sequences are LNHDA and SQIVND (reference sequence). V shed 5 bases, J shed 2 bases, and the junction held 11 bases outside the gene matches. This chain's CDR3 is CASSWGSAGGPYEQYF. CDR3 DNA (partial): TGTGCCAGTAGTTGGGGTTCTGCGGGAGGACCCTACGAG.

This clone was seen at least ten times. Coverage ceases 3 residues before the CDR3 finishes, and the germline J gene fills in the end. This rearrangement joins TRBV30 to TRBJ2-1, with 9 bases identical to TRBD2. The CDR3 runs 14 residues. The germline V gene has CDR1 GTSNPN and CDR2 SVGIG (reference sequence). V dropped 1 base and J dropped 4; count of bases not matched to a gene: 2. CDR3 bases read: TGTGCCTGGAGTGGAGCGGGAGGTTACAATGAG. Encoded protein: CAWSGAGGYNE. The whole CDR3 reads CAWSGAGGYNEQFF.

This clone was seen repeatedly, ten times or more. With the read ending 3 residues before the CDR3 end, the germline J gene is used to fill in that end. This rearrangement joins TRBV30 to TRBJ2-3, with D maybe TRBD1 (5 bases). Between the trimmed V and J ends, which lost 0 bases and 1 base, there was a span of 17 bases. Germline loops: CDR1 GTSNPN, CDR2 SVGIG (reference sequence). The CDR3 is 17 residues long. CDR3 DNA, as far as it was read: TGTGCCTGGAGTGTACGAAGGGGCGGCACGCGCACAGATACG. Translating gives CAWSVRRGGTRTDT. The whole CDR3 is CAWSVRRGGTRTDTQYF.

At least ten counts were recorded for this clone. CDR3 region: CAWSGVHSGRAWYNEQFF. The sequenced part of the CDR3 DNA is TGTGCCTGGAGTGGGGTCCATAGCGGGAGGGCTTGGTACAATGAG. The chain joins TRBV30 to TRBJ2-1; 11 nucleotides match TRBD2. The CDR3 end falls 3 residues outside the read, so it is completed with the germline J gene. The junction had 12 bases not matched to a gene; V was cut back by 1 base and J by 4 bases. Germline CDR1 is GTSNPN and CDR2 is SVGIG (reference sequence). The CDR3 has 18 amino acids.

This clone was seen ten or more times. Coverage ceases 3 residues before the CDR3 finishes, and the germline J gene fills in the end. The rearrangement links TRBV30 to TRBJ2-3, with TRBD2 matching 7 bases. The CDR3 loop spans 13 amino acids. V lost 6 bases, J lost 5 bases, and 8 bases stayed unmatched. The germline CDR1 and CDR2 sequences are GTSNPN and SVGIG (reference sequence). The CDR3 DNA, read in part, is TGTGCCTGCCCTAGCGGATCCTTAGATACG. This gives the protein CACPSGSLDT. The complete CDR3 sequence is CACPSGSLDTQYF.

The sample holds many counts of this clone. The read terminates 3 residues before the CDR3 end, so the remaining end is supplied by the germline J gene. The chain links TRBV12-3 or TRBV12-4 to TRBJ2-7, with 16 bases aligning to TRBD2. V was clipped by 6 bases and J by 5 bases; unmatched bases: 7. This CDR3 has 16 amino acids. CDR3: CASSGTSGRAFNEQYF. CDR3 DNA, as far as it was read: TGTGCCAGCAGCGGGACTAGCGGGAGGGCCTTCAACGAG.

This clone was detected ten times or more. The sequenced fragment ends 3 residues before the CDR3 boundary, so the rest is inferred from the germline J gene. This chain joins TRBV5-1 and TRBJ2-2; TRBD1 might be the D (6 bases). From germline, CDR1 is SGHRS and CDR2 YFSETQ. The CDR3 totals 14 residues. The part of the CDR3 DNA that was read is TGCGCCAGCAGCTTGGGGACAGTCCGGGGCGGG. Amino acids: CASSLGTVRGG. The full CDR3 reads CASSLGTVRGGLFF. Using reference TRBV5-1 and TRBJ2-2 for the parts outside the CDR3, the full variable domain is KAGVTQTPRYLIKTRGQQVTLSCSPISGHRSVSWYQQTPGQGLQFLFEYFSETQRNKGNFPGRFSGRQFSNSRSEMNVSTLELGDSALYLCASSLGTVRGGLFFGEGSRLTVL.

In this sample, this clone is medium-sized. The CDR3 loop reads CASSEAHLYNEQFF. CDR3 DNA (partial): TGTGCCAGCAGTGAAGCGCACCTATACAATGAG. The V and J genes are TRBV6-1 and TRBJ2-1; no clear D. The CDR3 end falls 3 residues outside the read, so it is completed with the germline J gene. The V end lost 0 bases, the J end lost 4 bases, and 7 bases lay between the germline ends. The germline V gene encodes CDR1 MNHNS and CDR2 SASEGT. The CDR3 sequence is 14 residues long.

This clone was found a few times. The sequenced fragment ends 3 residues before the CDR3 boundary, so the rest is inferred from the germline J gene. The V call is TRBV19, the J call TRBJ2-7, with D tentatively TRBD2 (5 bases). Germline lookup yields CDR1 LNHDA and CDR2 SQIVND (reference sequence). Trimming left V 4 bases short and J 6 bases short, with 19 bases between. The CDR3 covers 15 residues. CDR3 sequence: CASSNPGVRVSEQYF. The DNA read from the CDR3 is TGTGCCAGTAGTAACCCCGGGGTTCGCGTTTCCGAG. The complete variable domain, with remaining parts taken from reference TRBV19 and TRBJ2-7, reads DGGITQSPKYLFRKEGQNVTLSCEQNLNHDAMYWYRQDPGQGLRLIYYSQIVNDFQKGDIAEGYSVSREKKESFPLTVTSAQKNPTAFYLCASSNPGVRVSEQYFGPGTRLTVT.

This clone turned up a few times. The CDR3 end falls 3 residues outside the read, so it is completed with the germline J gene. The rearrangement links TRBV19 to TRBJ1-2, with D unresolved. The CDR3 spans 16 residues. Germline V lookup: CDR1 LNHDA, CDR2 SQIVND (reference sequence). The CDR3 DNA, read in part, is TGTGCCAGTAGTGTAATAGCGGGAGTTGGCACAGATACC. As protein: CASSVIAGVGTDT. The full CDR3 protein is CASSVIAGVGTDTYTF. The entire variable domain, with the rest obtained from reference TRBV19 and TRBJ1-2, is as follows: DGGITQSPKYLFRKEGQNVTLSCEQNLNHDAMYWYRQDPGQGLRLIYYSQIVNDFQKGDIAEGYSVSREKKESFPLTVTSAQKNPTAFYLCASSVIAGVGTDTYTFGSGTRLTVV.

The table lists this clone with many counts. The CDR3 is cut off 3 residues early in the read; its end comes from the germline J gene. The rearrangement links TRBV19 to TRBJ2-1; 7 bases fit TRBD1. Germline trimming cut 2 bases from V and 7 bases from J; bases unmatched to any gene: 11. Germline V lookup: CDR1 LNHDA, CDR2 SQIVND (reference sequence). The CDR3 has 16 residues. This chain's CDR3 is CASSIQPDRAVNEQFF. Incomplete CDR3 DNA: TGTGCCAGTAGTATACAACCCGACAGGGCCGTAAATGAG.

This clone has a count of ten or more. The observed sequence ends 3 residues before the CDR3 terminus, with the missing tail filled in from the germline J gene. The chain employs TRBV13 and TRBJ2-7, with D unclear. This CDR3 is 12 amino acids long. Per the germline V gene, CDR1 is PRHDT and CDR2 is FYEKMQ (reference sequence). Trimming removed 2 bases from V and 3 bases from J, with 5 bases in between. CDR3 protein: CASSLWLYEQYF. The covered CDR3 bases are TGTGCCAGCAGCTTATGGCTCTACGAG.